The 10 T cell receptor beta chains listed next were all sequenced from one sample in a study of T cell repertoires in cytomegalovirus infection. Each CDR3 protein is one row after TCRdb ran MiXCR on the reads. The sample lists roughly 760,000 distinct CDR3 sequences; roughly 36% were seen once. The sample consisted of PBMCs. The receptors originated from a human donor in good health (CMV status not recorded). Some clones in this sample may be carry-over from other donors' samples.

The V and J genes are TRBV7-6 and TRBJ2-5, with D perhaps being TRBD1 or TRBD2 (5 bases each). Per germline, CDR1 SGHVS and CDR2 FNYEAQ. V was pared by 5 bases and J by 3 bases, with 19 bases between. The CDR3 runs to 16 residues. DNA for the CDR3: TGTGCCAGCAGCGGGCGGACATTCTCCGGGGAAGAGACCCAGTACTTC. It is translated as CASSGRTFSGEETQYF.

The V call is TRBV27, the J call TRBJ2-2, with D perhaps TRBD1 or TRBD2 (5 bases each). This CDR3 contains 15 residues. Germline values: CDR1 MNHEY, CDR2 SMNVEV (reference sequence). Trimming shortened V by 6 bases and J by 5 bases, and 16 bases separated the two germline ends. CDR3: CASRHGGVGTGELFF. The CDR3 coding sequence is TGTGCCAGCAGGCATGGGGGAGTTGGAACCGGGGAGCTGTTTTTT.

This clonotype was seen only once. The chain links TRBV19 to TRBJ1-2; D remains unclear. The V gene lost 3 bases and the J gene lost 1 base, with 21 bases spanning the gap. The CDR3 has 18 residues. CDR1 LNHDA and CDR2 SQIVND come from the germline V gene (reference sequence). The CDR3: CASSISAGRNLVNYGYTF. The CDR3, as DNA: TGTGCCAGTAGTATTTCCGCCGGAAGGAACCTCGTTAACTATGGCTACACCTTC.

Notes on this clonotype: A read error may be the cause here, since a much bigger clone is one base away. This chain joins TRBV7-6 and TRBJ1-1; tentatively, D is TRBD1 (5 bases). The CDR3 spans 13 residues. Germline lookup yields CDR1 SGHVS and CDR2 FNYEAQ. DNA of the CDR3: TGTGCCAGCAGCTTAGGGGGGTCCGCGGACGCTTTATTT. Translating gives CASSLGGSADALF.

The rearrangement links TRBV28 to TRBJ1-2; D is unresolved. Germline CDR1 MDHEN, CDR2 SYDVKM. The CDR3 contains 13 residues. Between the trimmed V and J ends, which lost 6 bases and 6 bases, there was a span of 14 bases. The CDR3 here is CASSPNAQHGYTF. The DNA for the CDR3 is TGTGCCAGCAGCCCTAACGCCCAGCATGGCTACACCTTC.

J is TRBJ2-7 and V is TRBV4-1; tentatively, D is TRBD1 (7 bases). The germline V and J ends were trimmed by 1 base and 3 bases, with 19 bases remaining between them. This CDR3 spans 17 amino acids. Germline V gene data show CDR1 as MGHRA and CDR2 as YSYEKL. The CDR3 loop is CASSQGRQGGRGYEQYF. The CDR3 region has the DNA TGCGCCAGCAGCCAAGGCCGACAGGGAGGTAGGGGCTACGAGCAGTACTTC.

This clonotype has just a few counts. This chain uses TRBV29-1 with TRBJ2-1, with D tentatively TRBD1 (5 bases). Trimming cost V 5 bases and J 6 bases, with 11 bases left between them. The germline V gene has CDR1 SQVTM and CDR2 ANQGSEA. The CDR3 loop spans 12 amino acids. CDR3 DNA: TGCAGCGTTACCAGACAGCTCAATGAGCAGTTCTTC. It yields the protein CSVTRQLNEQFF.

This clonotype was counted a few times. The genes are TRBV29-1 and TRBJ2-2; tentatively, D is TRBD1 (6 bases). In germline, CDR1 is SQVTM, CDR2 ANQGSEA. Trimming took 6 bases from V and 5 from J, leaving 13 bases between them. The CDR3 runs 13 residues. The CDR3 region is CSVSVGGTGELFF. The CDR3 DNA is TGCAGCGTGTCGGTAGGGGGTACCGGGGAGCTGTTTTTT.

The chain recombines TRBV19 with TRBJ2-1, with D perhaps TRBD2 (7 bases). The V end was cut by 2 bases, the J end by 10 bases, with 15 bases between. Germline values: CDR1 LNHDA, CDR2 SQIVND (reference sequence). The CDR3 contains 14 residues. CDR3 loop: CASSIKGGAREQFF. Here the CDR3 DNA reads TGTGCCAGTAGTATAAAGGGGGGGGCTAGGGAGCAGTTCTTC.

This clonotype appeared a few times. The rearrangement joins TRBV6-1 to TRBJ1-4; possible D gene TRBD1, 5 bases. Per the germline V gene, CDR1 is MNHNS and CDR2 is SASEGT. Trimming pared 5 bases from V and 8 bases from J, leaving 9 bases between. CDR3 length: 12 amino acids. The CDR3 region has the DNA TGTGCCAGCAGTTCAAAGGGGGAAAAACTGTTTTTT. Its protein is CASSSKGEKLFF.